This T cell receptor beta chain derives from a study of T cell responses to AZD1222 COVID-19 vaccine (dated by TCRdb to the early 2020s). About the investigation overall: AZD1222 recipients whose second dose came at about 4 weeks and those whose second dose came at about 12 weeks were combined into one group, since spike-specific TCR depth and breadth did not differ between the two schedules. A total of just over 230 trial participants underwent TCR sequencing, of whom some 210 received two doses of AZD1222 and about 25 received two doses of the MenACWY control vaccine. Trial participants were enrolled by age into 18-55, 56-69 and 70-plus year subgroups, with about 150, 28 and 57 TCR-sequenced participants respectively.

In the case of this clone: Its antigen is not yet known. No much larger clonotype is one base removed from it; base qualities were not supplied.

What this sample's time point label stands for: baseline before first vaccination. Samples from vaccinated people were obtained from the UK trials COV001 and COV002, which included a single-blind randomized controlled phase 2/3 trial of AZD1222 (ChAdOx1 nCoV-19) in healthy adults. For TCRbeta chain sequencing, PBMC samples from trial participants were taken at day 0 and at day 28 after the second dose. Taken from the germline V gene, the CDR1 and CDR2 loops are SGDLS and YYNGEE. The CDR3, cysteine through phenylalanine, is 15 amino acids long. Only CDR3 DNA is held: 45 bases, read in frame from base 1. The V end loses 1 base and the J end loses 2 bases, and a stretch of 12 bases separates them. The CDR3 regions of human TCRbeta chains were analyzed by immunosequencing. The original pipeline was this. Repertoire TCRs were matched against a reference library of SARS-CoV-2-specific TCRs generated with the MIRA antigen-specificity platform. Breadth was defined as the fraction of unique TCRs that were SARS-CoV-2-associated, and depth was defined as the fraction of total T cells that were SARS-CoV-2-associated. Using the MIRA data, every spike-specific TCR was mapped to the spike region that the TCR reacted to and assigned to either a CD4 or a CD8 class. Log10-transformed breadth and depth values were compared by one-way ANOVA with Sidak's multiple comparisons tests. As stored in TCRdb, this immuneACCESS dataset retains in-frame rearrangements with V and J assigned. A fraction of the clones does not appear; measured against another copy, unresolved V genes explain less than half of the discrepancy, and the remainder lacks a known reason. V and J calls and clone size follow that table, whereas D and trimming were derived from the DNA. This sample gives over 45,000 clones in total; approximately 84% of them show up just once. The ten biggest clones cover about a sixth of the sample.

The paper as a whole reports these results and caveats: Vaccine-associated CD4 TCRs spanned the whole spike protein, with dominant responses in regions 160-218 and 743-854. Participants were mostly white British, with more females than males. The authors suggested clonal diversity may have been underestimated. No day 14 peak-response samples were available, so repertoires were characterized only after the peak T cell response. In the small 56-69-year group, the increase in depth fell short of significance, most likely because of low power. Reportedly, almost half of the unique spike-specific TCRs recognized epitopes lying outside the regions that are mutated in the B.1.351 and B.1.1.7 variants. Conclusions about previously exposed vaccinees were limited because only six or seven AZD1222 recipients were SARS-CoV-2 seropositive at baseline. After two AZD1222 doses, spike-specific TCR breadth and depth were significantly higher than at day 0 and than in MenACWY recipients.

Sequences were derived from peripheral blood, sampled on day 0 of AZD1222 vaccination. The receptor chain draws on TRBV9 and TRBJ1-2; the D gene is not confidently resolved. The TCR was taken from an adult in good health. The CDR3 region has the sequence CASSVSPGMNYGYTF. The nucleotide sequence reads TGTGCCAGCAGCGTAAGTCCAGGCATGAACTATGGCTACACCTTC.